This T cell receptor beta chain derives from a study of regulatory T cells in long-lasting Graves disease. HTBI primers from iRepertoire and Arm-PCR of CDR3 regions yielded the TCR beta libraries. TCRdb reanalysed the multiplex PCR reads using MiXCR and keeps one entry per CDR3 protein. The sample lists about 400,000 distinct CDR3 sequences, around a sixth occurring once. The CDR3 loop spans 13 amino acids. V lost 4 bases and J lost 6, with 12 bases in between. CDR1 is MDHEN, CDR2 SYDVKM, per germline. This clonotype was seen many times. Time point described: newly diagnosed GD, antithyroid drugs for less than 3 months. Generation of the TCR library employed RNA extracted from PBMCs.

The chain is built from TRBV28 and TRBJ1-2; the D gene is possibly TRBD1 (5 bases). This TCR was sampled from a female donor with Graves disease. The sample was peripheral blood mononuclear cells (PBMCs), taken at new diagnosis, from a patient treated with antithyroid drugs. The CDR3 loop is CASSSQGFNGYTF. DNA of the CDR3: TGTGCCAGCAGTTCGCAGGGTTTCAATGGCTACACCTTC.